The present T cell receptor (beta chain) was sequenced within a study of blood T cell repertoires in COVID-19. Study details: In each case, the material was cDNA or gDNA derived from T cells, B-cell-depleted T cells, or PBMCs.

Profiling relied on immunoSEQ multiplex PCR, and the TCRdb table lists in-frame clones only, not all of them. The table records roughly 330,000 clones, over 75% of them present only once. The CDR3 is made up of 14 amino acids. Trimming left V 7 bases short and J 0 bases short, with 10 bases between. Germline V gene sequence: CDR1 LNHDA, CDR2 SQIVND (reference sequence). This clone has just one count. The sample taken for sequencing was PBMCs or T cells enriched from blood (not recorded which). The V call is TRBV19, the J call TRBJ1-5; no clear D. The receptor's source is a woman aged 18-29 years who had recovered from COVID-19. The CDR3 nucleotides are TGTGCCAGTAACACGTTTTATAGCAATCAGCCCCAGCATTTT. Its translation is CASNTFYSNQPQHF.